What follows is one T cell receptor (beta chain) and its context. What it binds is unknown. The CDR3 contains 13 residues. V lost 6 bases to trimming and J lost 10 bases, with 16 bases between them. In germline, CDR1 is GTSNPN, CDR2 SVGIG (reference sequence). The sample belongs to a study of siplizumab effects on memory and regulatory T cells. Study observations and caveats: Under siplizumab, an average approximately 69% of mappable alloreactive CD4+ clones were Treg-derived, compared with around 25% in controls.

The assay was immunoSEQ multiplex PCR, and TCRdb's table has in-frame clones only and misses some. The sample contains some 100,000 clones, about nine tenths of which appear only once. This sequence was found in a human donor in good health. Some clones in this sample may be carry-over from other donors' samples. The specimen sequenced was CD4+ T cells sorted from blood. The chain joins TRBV30 to TRBJ1-6, with D maybe TRBD1 (6 bases). CDR3 bases: TGTGCCTGCCGAGGGGGGGGCGGCTCACCCCTCCACTTT. It yields the protein CACRGGGGSPLHF.